These T cell receptor beta chains were read from a single sample in a study of metastatic and nonmetastatic thyroid tumors. TCRdb used MiXCR to call clones anew from the PCR reads. The sample lists 35,000 to 50,000 clones, 12% occurring once. Sequenced material: blood. The source is a male donor with papillary thyroid cancer or a benign thyroid nodule (not recorded which). Some clones in this sample may be carry-over from other donors' samples. Both conserved end residues are trimmed from each CDR3. Size tells how often a clone was seen (once, few, many) or the class of an expanded clone, and some rows leave it out.

clone size: once
J gene: TRBJ1-1
V gene: TRBV7-8
CDR3 protein: ASSFWTPGVTEAF

clone size: few
J gene: TRBJ2-1
V gene: TRBV30
CDR3 protein: AWSLPGQGSHNEQF

clone size: few
J gene: TRBJ1-6
V gene: TRBV4-3
CDR3 protein: ASSQSRKSSYNSPLH

clone size: .
J gene: TRBJ2-1
V gene: TRBV4-3
CDR3 protein: ASSLGLAGYEQF

clone size: many
J gene: TRBJ1-6
V gene: TRBV2
CDR3 protein: ASCRDRGLSYNSPLH

clone size: many
J gene: TRBJ1-2
V gene: TRBV29-1
CDR3 protein: SVDHRGDGYT

clone size: .
J gene: TRBJ1-1
V gene: TRBV6-1
CDR3 protein: ASSKFGTGNTEPF

clone size: .
J gene: TRBJ2-2
V gene: TRBV12-3/TRBV12-4
CDR3 protein: ASSPSPGLGNTGELF

clone size: many
J gene: TRBJ2-3
V gene: TRBV6-5
CDR3 protein: ASSYAMTGSMDTQY

clone size: many
J gene: TRBJ2-5
V gene: TRBV6-1
CDR3 protein: ASSELLQTQY

clone size: many
J gene: TRBJ2-7
V gene: TRBV6-2/TRBV6-3
CDR3 protein: ASSYPTRAGATYEQY

clone size: few
J gene: TRBJ2-3
V gene: TRBV28
CDR3 protein: ASGGTSGKTDTQY

clone size: many
J gene: TRBJ1-1
V gene: TRBV28
CDR3 protein: ASSFHPQGIYTEAF

clone size: many
J gene: TRBJ2-7
V gene: TRBV29-1
CDR3 protein: SVVGQPYEQY

clone size: many
J gene: TRBJ2-1
V gene: TRBV11-2
CDR3 protein: ASSLELAGGPEQF

clone size: many
J gene: TRBJ2-7
V gene: TRBV7-6
CDR3 protein: ASSLEAGGADEQY

clone size: many
J gene: TRBJ2-3
V gene: TRBV28
CDR3 protein: ASSFGTSPTQY

clone size: .
J gene: TRBJ2-2
V gene: TRBV7-2
CDR3 protein: ASKIRQGYIGELF

clone size: many
J gene: TRBJ2-7
V gene: TRBV7-8
CDR3 protein: ASSLAVGWEGDEQH

clone size: many
J gene: TRBJ2-5
V gene: TRBV6-1
CDR3 protein: ASSETPRETQY

clone size: many
J gene: TRBJ2-1
V gene: TRBV11-2
CDR3 protein: ASSLGLAGDNEQF

clone size: many
J gene: TRBJ1-5
V gene: TRBV6-2/TRBV6-3
CDR3 protein: ASRFAGQPQH

clone size: many
J gene: TRBJ2-5
V gene: TRBV30
CDR3 protein: AWRRNRPR

clone size: many
J gene: TRBJ2-5
V gene: TRBV28
CDR3 protein: ASTLGGQGTQTQY

clone size: many
J gene: TRBJ2-3
V gene: TRBV7-9
CDR3 protein: ASSLGGTDTQY

clone size: many
J gene: TRBJ2-3
V gene: TRBV19
CDR3 protein: ASSIWAADGTDTQY